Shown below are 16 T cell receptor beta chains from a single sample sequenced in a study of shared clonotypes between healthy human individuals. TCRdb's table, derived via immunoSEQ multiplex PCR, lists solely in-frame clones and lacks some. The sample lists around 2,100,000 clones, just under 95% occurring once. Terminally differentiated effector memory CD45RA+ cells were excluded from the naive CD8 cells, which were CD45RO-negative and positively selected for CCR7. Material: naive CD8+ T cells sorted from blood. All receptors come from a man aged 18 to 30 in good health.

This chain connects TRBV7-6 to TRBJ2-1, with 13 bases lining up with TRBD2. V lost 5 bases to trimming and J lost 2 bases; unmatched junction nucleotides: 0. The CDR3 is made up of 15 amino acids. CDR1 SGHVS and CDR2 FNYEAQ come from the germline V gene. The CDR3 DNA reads TGTGCCAGCAGCGGGACTAGCGGGACCTACAATGAGCAGTTCTTC. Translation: CASSGTSGTYNEQFF.

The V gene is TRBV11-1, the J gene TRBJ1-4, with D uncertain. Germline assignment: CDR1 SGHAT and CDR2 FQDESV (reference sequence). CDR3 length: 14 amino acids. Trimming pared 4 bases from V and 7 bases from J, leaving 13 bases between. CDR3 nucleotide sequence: TGTGCCAGCAGCTCCGGGTCCGCGCTTGAAAAACTGTTTTTT. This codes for CASSSGSALEKLFF.

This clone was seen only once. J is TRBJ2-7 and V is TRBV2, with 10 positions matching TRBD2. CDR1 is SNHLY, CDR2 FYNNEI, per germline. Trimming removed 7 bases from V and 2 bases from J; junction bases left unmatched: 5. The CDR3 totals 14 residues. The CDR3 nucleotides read TGTGCCAGCACAGGACTAGCGGCCACCTACGAGCAGTACTTC. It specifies CASTGLAATYEQYF.

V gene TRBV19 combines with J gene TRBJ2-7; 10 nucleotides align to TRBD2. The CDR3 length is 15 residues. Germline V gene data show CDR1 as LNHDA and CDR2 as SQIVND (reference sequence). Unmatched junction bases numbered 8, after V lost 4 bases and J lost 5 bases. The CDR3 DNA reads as TGTGCCAGTAGTACTAGTGCTAGCGGGAGCCACGAGCAGTACTTC. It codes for CASSTSASGSHEQYF. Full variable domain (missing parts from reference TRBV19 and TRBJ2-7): DGGITQSPKYLFRKEGQNVTLSCEQNLNHDAMYWYRQDPGQGLRLIYYSQIVNDFQKGDIAEGYSVSREKKESFPLTVTSAQKNPTAFYLCASSTSASGSHEQYFGPGTRLTVT.

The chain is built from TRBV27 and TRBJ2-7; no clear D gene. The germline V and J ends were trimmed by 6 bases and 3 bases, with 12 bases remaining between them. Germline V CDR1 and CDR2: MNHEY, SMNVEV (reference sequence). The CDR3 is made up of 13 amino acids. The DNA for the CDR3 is TGTGCCAGCAGCCTTGCTTTTCGCTACGAGCAGTACTTC. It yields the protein CASSLAFRYEQYF.

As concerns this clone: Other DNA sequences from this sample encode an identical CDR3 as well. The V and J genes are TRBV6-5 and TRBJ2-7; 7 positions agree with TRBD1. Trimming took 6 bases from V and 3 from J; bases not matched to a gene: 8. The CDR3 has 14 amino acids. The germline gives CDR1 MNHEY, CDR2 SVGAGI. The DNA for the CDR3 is TGTGCCAGCAGCCCGGGGCAGGGGGTCTACGAGCAGTACTTC. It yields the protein CASSPGQGVYEQYF.

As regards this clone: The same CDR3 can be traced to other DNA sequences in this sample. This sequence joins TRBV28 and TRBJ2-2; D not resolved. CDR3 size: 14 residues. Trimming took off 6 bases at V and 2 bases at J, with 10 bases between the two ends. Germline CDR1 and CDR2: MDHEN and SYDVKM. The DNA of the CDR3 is TGTGCCAGCAGCTTGGCTGGCAACACCGGGGAGCTGTTTTTT. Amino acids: CASSLAGNTGELFF.

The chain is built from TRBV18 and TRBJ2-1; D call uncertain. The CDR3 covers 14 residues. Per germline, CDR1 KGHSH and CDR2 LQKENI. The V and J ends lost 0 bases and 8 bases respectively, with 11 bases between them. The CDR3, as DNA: TGTGCCAGCTCACCACCGGAAGGGATCTATGAGCAGTTCTTC. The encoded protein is CASSPPEGIYEQFF.

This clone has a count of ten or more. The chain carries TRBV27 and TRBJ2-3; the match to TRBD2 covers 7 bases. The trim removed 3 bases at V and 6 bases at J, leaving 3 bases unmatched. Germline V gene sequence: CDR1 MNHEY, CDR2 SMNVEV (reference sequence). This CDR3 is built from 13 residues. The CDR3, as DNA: TGTGCCAGCAGTTTTCTAGCGGAGGATACGCAGTATTTT. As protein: CASSFLAEDTQYF.

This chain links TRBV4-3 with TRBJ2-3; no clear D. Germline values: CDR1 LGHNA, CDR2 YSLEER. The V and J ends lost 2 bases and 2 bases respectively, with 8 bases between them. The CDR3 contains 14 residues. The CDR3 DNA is TGCGCCAGCAGCCAAAGTGGCTACACAGATACGCAGTATTTT. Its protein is CASSQSGYTDTQYF.

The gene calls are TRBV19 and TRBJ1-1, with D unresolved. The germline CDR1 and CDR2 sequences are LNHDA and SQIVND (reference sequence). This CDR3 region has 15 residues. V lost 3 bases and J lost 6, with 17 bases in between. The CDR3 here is CASSMVGPGKPEAFF. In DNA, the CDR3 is TGTGCCAGTAGTATGGTGGGCCCTGGAAAACCTGAAGCTTTCTTT.

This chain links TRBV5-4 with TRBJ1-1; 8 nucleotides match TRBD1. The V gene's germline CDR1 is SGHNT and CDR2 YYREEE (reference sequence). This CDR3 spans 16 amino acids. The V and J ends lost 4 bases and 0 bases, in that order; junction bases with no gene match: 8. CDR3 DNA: TGTGCCAGCAGCCAAGGACAGGGTTACATGAACACTGAAGCTTTCTTT. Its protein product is CASSQGQGYMNTEAFF.

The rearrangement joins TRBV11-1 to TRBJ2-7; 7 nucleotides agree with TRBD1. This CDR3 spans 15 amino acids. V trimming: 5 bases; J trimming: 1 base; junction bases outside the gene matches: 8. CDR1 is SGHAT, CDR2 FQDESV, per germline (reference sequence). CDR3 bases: TGTGCCAGCAGCCCGTCGACAGGGCATTCCTACGAGCAGTACTTC. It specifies CASSPSTGHSYEQYF.

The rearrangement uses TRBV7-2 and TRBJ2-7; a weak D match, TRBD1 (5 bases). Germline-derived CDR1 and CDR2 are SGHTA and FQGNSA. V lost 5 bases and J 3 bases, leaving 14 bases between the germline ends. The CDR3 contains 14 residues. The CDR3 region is CASSPTEADYEQYF. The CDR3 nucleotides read TGTGCCAGCAGCCCGACAGAGGCTGACTACGAGCAGTACTTC.

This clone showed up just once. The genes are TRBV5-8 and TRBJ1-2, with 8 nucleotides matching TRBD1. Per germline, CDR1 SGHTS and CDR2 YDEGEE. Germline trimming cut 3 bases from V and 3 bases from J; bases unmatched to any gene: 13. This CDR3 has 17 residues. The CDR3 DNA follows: TGTGCCAGCAGCTACAGGACAGGGCGTCAGAAAGACTATGGCTACACCTTC. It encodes CASSYRTGRQKDYGYTF.

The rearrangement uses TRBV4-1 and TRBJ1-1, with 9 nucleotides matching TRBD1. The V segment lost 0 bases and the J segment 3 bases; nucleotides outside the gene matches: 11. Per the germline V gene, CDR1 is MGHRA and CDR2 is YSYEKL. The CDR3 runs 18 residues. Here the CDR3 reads CASSQDQSPGQGYTEAFF. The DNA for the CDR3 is TGCGCCAGCAGCCAAGACCAATCCCCGGGACAGGGTTACACTGAAGCTTTCTTT.